A single sample is the source of the 29 T cell receptor beta chains below, sequenced in a study of blood T cell repertoires in COVID-19. TCRdb's table, derived via immunoSEQ multiplex PCR, lists solely in-frame clones and lacks some. The table includes 190,000 or so clones, about 87% detected once. Input material: peripheral blood. Receptor source: a woman between 18 and 30 years old who had recovered from COVID-19.

The V and J genes are TRBV19 and TRBJ2-5; a possible D gene is TRBD2 (7 bases). Looked up from germline, CDR1 is LNHDA and CDR2 is SQIVND (reference sequence). Trimming removed 0 bases at V and 6 bases at J, with 14 bases between. The CDR3 has 15 residues. DNA for the CDR3: TGTGCCAGTAGTATAGATGGGGGGGCTAGGCAGACCCAGTACTTC. Amino acid sequence: CASSIDGGARQTQYF.

The gene calls are TRBV4-3 and TRBJ1-6, with D unresolved. Germline assignment: CDR1 LGHNA and CDR2 YSLEER. Trimming pared 1 base from V and 7 bases from J, leaving 14 bases between. This CDR3 is built from 16 residues. The CDR3 sequence is CASSQVRGEWNSPLHF. The CDR3 DNA follows: TGCGCCAGCAGCCAAGTTCGAGGCGAATGGAATTCACCCCTCCACTTT.

The gene calls are TRBV24-1 and TRBJ2-5; 11 bases align to TRBD2. The CDR3 totals 16 residues. The trim removed 4 bases at V and 4 bases at J, leaving 7 bases unmatched. Looked up from germline, CDR1 is KGHDR and CDR2 is SFDVKD. For the CDR3, the DNA is TGTGCCACCAGTGACCCCCTAGCGGGGGGAGGAGAGACCCAGTACTTC. It specifies CATSDPLAGGGETQYF.

V gene TRBV28 combines with J gene TRBJ1-2, with 8 bases matching TRBD1. There are 16 residues in the CDR3. Unmatched junction bases numbered 9, after V lost 2 bases and J lost 4 bases. Per the germline V gene, CDR1 is MDHEN and CDR2 is SYDVKM. CDR3 sequence reads: CASSLAQGATGYGYTF. CDR3 bases: TGTGCCAGCAGTTTAGCCCAGGGGGCTACGGGCTATGGCTACACCTTC.

This clone was counted once. The genes are TRBV5-5 and TRBJ1-2; 8 bases map to TRBD1. CDR1 SGHKS and CDR2 YYEKEE come from the germline V gene (reference sequence). This CDR3 has 17 residues. Losses at the gene ends were 1 base for V and 3 bases for J; bases not matched to a gene: 11. DNA of the CDR3: TGTGCCAGCAGCTTGACCCTGACAGGGGAGGGGCACTATGGCTACACCTTC. Its translation is CASSLTLTGEGHYGYTF.

V and J are TRBV18 and TRBJ2-3; no definite D call. Germline V CDR1 and CDR2: KGHSH, LQKENI. The CDR3 has 15 residues. The V end lost 3 bases, the J end lost 2 bases, and 12 bases lay between the germline ends. The CDR3 reads CASSPSPEFTDTQYF. CDR3 coding DNA: TGTGCCAGCTCACCGAGTCCGGAGTTCACAGATACGCAGTATTTT.

J is TRBJ2-7 and V is TRBV3-1 (or the pseudogene TRBV3-2); D is unresolved. This CDR3 comprises 12 residues. The V gene lost 3 bases and the J gene lost 7 bases, with 10 bases spanning the gap. From germline, CDR1 is LGHDT and CDR2 YNNKEL (reference sequence). The CDR3 spells CASSQTTGEQYF. DNA for the CDR3: TGTGCCAGCAGCCAGACGACTGGTGAGCAGTACTTC.

V and J are TRBV7-6 and TRBJ2-6, with 8 bases lining up with TRBD1. The CDR3 extends over 19 amino acids. V dropped 1 base and J dropped 0; count of bases not matched to a gene: 8. CDR1 and CDR2 (germline): SGHVS, FNYEAQ. DNA of the CDR3: TGTGCCAGCAGCTTAGAAGCCAGGGGGCCGAGCTCTGGGGCCAACGTCCTGACTTTC. As protein: CASSLEARGPSSGANVLTF.

The chain carries TRBV5-1 and TRBJ2-5; 13 nucleotides line up with TRBD2. This CDR3 region has 17 residues. CDR1 is SGHRS, CDR2 YFSETQ, per germline. V was pared by 0 bases and J by 5 bases, with 7 bases of the junction left unmatched. DNA for the CDR3: TGCGCCAGCAGCTTGGGAGGACTAGCGGGAGAGGGGGAGACCCAGTACTTC. This sequence encodes CASSLGGLAGEGETQYF.

This sequence joins TRBV6-2 or TRBV6-3 and TRBJ1-1; D is uncertain. The length of the CDR3 is 14 residues. The V gene lost 3 bases and the J gene lost 4 bases, with 12 bases spanning the gap. CDR1 and CDR2 from the germline V gene are MNHEY and SVGEGT. CDR3 region: CASSYGGKITEAFF. The DNA for the CDR3 is TGTGCCAGCAGTTATGGAGGGAAGATCACTGAAGCTTTCTTT.

The chain combines TRBV4-2 with TRBJ2-5; TRBD2 matches 15 bases. Germline-derived CDR1 and CDR2 are LGHNA and YNFKEQ. Unmatched junction bases numbered 9, after V lost 0 bases and J lost 4 bases. This CDR3 has 19 residues. The CDR3 DNA reads as TGTGCCAGCAGCCAAGAGCGTACGGGACTAGCGGGAGGTCTAGAGACCCAGTACTTC. This codes for CASSQERTGLAGGLETQYF.

The V gene is TRBV9, the J gene TRBJ1-5, with 7 bases fitting TRBD1. Germline V CDR1 and CDR2: SGDLS, YYNGEE. This CDR3 region has 18 residues. V shed 3 bases and J 3 bases; nucleotides not matched to a gene: 15. CDR3 amino acids: CASSDQQGMGVNNQPQHF. In nucleotides, the CDR3 is TGTGCCAGCAGCGATCAACAGGGGATGGGGGTGAACAATCAGCCCCAGCATTTT.

The J gene is TRBJ1-2, the V gene TRBV12-3 or TRBV12-4, with TRBD1 as a possible D gene (6 bases). This CDR3 is 12 amino acids long. Trimming left V 6 bases short and J 4 bases short, with 9 bases between. The CDR3 reads CASSDRIYGYTF. In nucleotides, the CDR3 is TGTGCCAGCAGCGACAGGATCTATGGCTACACCTTC.

The chain has TRBV30 and TRBJ2-1; D is unclear. Germline CDR1 is GTSNPN and CDR2 is SVGIG (reference sequence). This CDR3 spans 14 amino acids. The V and J ends lost 4 bases and 2 bases respectively, with 12 bases between them. CDR3 amino acids: CAWTPGSAYNEQFF. Written as DNA, the CDR3 is TGTGCCTGGACTCCGGGTTCCGCCTACAATGAGCAGTTCTTC.

The chain recombines TRBV27 with TRBJ2-5; 7 bases are shared with TRBD1. The CDR3 runs to 16 residues. The V and J ends lost 4 bases and 5 bases, in that order; junction bases with no gene match: 13. The V gene's germline CDR1 is MNHEY and CDR2 SMNVEV (reference sequence). CDR3 in amino acids: CASSYRPETGFETQYF. CDR3 coding DNA: TGTGCCAGCAGTTACCGGCCTGAGACAGGGTTTGAGACCCAGTACTTC.

The V gene is TRBV30, the J gene TRBJ2-4, with 11 bases aligning to TRBD2. V was pared by 2 bases and J by 4 bases, with 4 bases of the junction left unmatched. The length of the CDR3 is 15 residues. Looked up from germline, CDR1 is GTSNPN and CDR2 is SVGIG (reference sequence). CDR3: CAWSPGTSGKNIQYF. The CDR3 DNA is TGTGCCTGGAGTCCCGGGACTAGCGGAAAAAACATTCAGTACTTC. The complete variable domain, with remaining parts taken from reference TRBV30 and TRBJ2-4, reads SQTIHQWPATLVQPVGSPLSLECTVEGTSNPNLYWYRQAAGRGLQLLFYSVGIGQISSEVPQNLSASRPQDRQFILSSKKLLLSDSGFYLCAWSPGTSGKNIQYFGAGTRLSVL.

This chain links TRBV13 with TRBJ2-4; 8 bases align to TRBD1. The germline gives CDR1 PRHDT, CDR2 FYEKMQ (reference sequence). V was clipped by 5 bases and J by 3 bases; unmatched bases: 9. CDR3 size: 16 residues. The CDR3 sequence is CASSRRDRLDKNIQYF. The CDR3 DNA follows: TGTGCCAGCAGCCGCCGGGACAGGCTGGACAAAAACATTCAGTACTTC. The variable domain in full, completed from reference TRBV13 and TRBJ2-4, reads AAGVIQSPRHLIKEKRETATLKCYPIPRHDTVYWYQQGPGQDPQFLISFYEKMQSDKGSIPDRFSAQQFSDYHSELNMSSLELGDSALYFCASSRRDRLDKNIQYFGAGTRLSVL.

This clone was counted only a few times. The chain combines TRBV4-1 with TRBJ1-5; D is undetermined. The length of the CDR3 is 15 residues. Deletions cut 1 base from V and 6 bases from J, with 13 bases between. The V gene's germline CDR1 is MGHRA and CDR2 YSYEKL. The CDR3 protein is CASSQVVKESQPQHF. In nucleotides, the CDR3 is TGCGCCAGCAGCCAAGTAGTGAAGGAGAGTCAGCCCCAGCATTTT.

This clone showed up just once. The V and J genes are TRBV7-3 and TRBJ1-1, with 12 bases that match TRBD1. V trimming: 5 bases; J trimming: 3 bases; junction bases outside the gene matches: 4. Germline V gene lookup returns CDR1 SGHTA and CDR2 FQGTGA. This CDR3 spans 15 amino acids. The CDR3 nucleotides read TGTGCCAGCAGCGAAGGGACAGGGGGCCACACTGAAGCTTTCTTT. Protein product: CASSEGTGGHTEAFF.

This clone occurred once. The genes are TRBV19 and TRBJ2-6; the D gene is possibly TRBD1 (5 bases). Germline CDR1 and CDR2: LNHDA and SQIVND (reference sequence). V dropped 1 base and J dropped 9 bases, with 13 bases sitting between them. The CDR3 has 15 amino acids. The CDR3 DNA follows: TGTGCCAGTAGTATAGTTTCAGGGTCGGTCAACGTCCTGACTTTC. As protein: CASSIVSGSVNVLTF.

This chain links TRBV7-9 with TRBJ2-2; 7 positions agree with TRBD2. The CDR3 sequence is 18 residues long. Germline lookup yields CDR1 SEHNR and CDR2 FQNEAQ (reference sequence). Trimming removed 6 bases from V and 0 bases from J; junction bases left unmatched: 13. In nucleotides, the CDR3 is TGTGCCAGCAGGTATGGACTAGGGAATTACGCGAACACCGGGGAGCTGTTTTTT. Amino acid sequence: CASRYGLGNYANTGELFF.

The chain links TRBV19 to TRBJ1-1; no reliable D call. From germline, CDR1 is LNHDA and CDR2 SQIVND (reference sequence). V lost 7 bases and J lost 1, with 10 bases in between. The CDR3 is made up of 13 amino acids. CDR3 in DNA: TGTGCCAGTAACTACGGCAGGAACACTGAAGCTTTCTTT. This translates into CASNYGRNTEAFF.

The chain has TRBV5-8 and TRBJ2-3, with TRBD2 matching over 11 bases. Germline V CDR1 and CDR2: SGHTS, YDEGEE. V shed 4 bases and J 4 bases; nucleotides not matched to a gene: 8. The CDR3 covers 16 residues. Here the CDR3 reads CASSPGTSGAPDTQYF. The CDR3, as DNA: TGTGCCAGCAGCCCTGGGACTAGCGGAGCTCCAGATACGCAGTATTTT.

V is TRBV28 and J is TRBJ2-3; D is undetermined. Germline lookup yields CDR1 MDHEN and CDR2 SYDVKM. CDR3 length: 14 residues. Trimming left V 7 bases short and J 4 bases short, with 15 bases between. CDR3 amino acids: CASMGHSKADTQYF. The CDR3 DNA is TGTGCCAGCATGGGCCACTCCAAGGCAGATACGCAGTATTTT.

V and J are TRBV6-1 and TRBJ2-5; 7 nucleotides match TRBD1. Germline CDR1 reads MNHNS; CDR2 reads SASEGT. V trimming: 2 bases; J trimming: 7 bases; junction bases outside the gene matches: 7. This CDR3 is 14 amino acids long. CDR3 sequence reads: CASSERGQVGTQYF. In DNA form, the CDR3 reads TGTGCCAGCAGTGAAAGGGGGCAGGTCGGGACCCAGTACTTC.

V and J are TRBV12-3 or TRBV12-4 and TRBJ2-7; no definite D call. Trimming removed 3 bases at V and 4 bases at J, with 7 bases between. The CDR3 has 12 amino acids. The CDR3 DNA reads TGTGCCAGCAGTTTTCGAGTTTACGAGCAGTACTTC. Encoded protein: CASSFRVYEQYF.

The gene calls are TRBV5-1 and TRBJ2-1; 8 bases fit TRBD2. From germline, CDR1 is SGHRS and CDR2 YFSETQ. The CDR3 is made up of 17 amino acids. J was trimmed by 7 bases and V by 4 bases; bases with no gene match: 16. CDR3 loop: CASSGRTSMRGPNEQFF. The DNA of the CDR3 is TGCGCCAGCAGCGGACGGACTAGCATGAGGGGACCGAATGAGCAGTTCTTC.

This chain joins TRBV25-1 and TRBJ2-2, with 9 bases that match TRBD1. CDR3 length: 16 residues. After removal of 3 bases from V and 3 bases from J, the junction contained 5 bases not matched to a gene. The germline V gene encodes CDR1 MGHDK and CDR2 SYGVNS. In DNA form, the CDR3 reads TGTGCCAGCAGTGATCCGGGACAGGGCGACACCGGGGAGCTGTTTTTT. Translated: CASSDPGQGDTGELFF.

The chain joins TRBV5-1 to TRBJ2-2, with 9 bases fitting TRBD2. Losses at the gene ends were 2 bases for V and 3 bases for J; bases not matched to a gene: 8. The CDR3 spans 17 residues. Per germline, CDR1 SGHRS and CDR2 YFSETQ. The CDR3 spells CASSFGSGRKDTGELFF. The CDR3 DNA reads TGCGCCAGCAGCTTCGGAAGCGGGAGGAAGGACACCGGGGAGCTGTTTTTT. The whole variable domain, filled in from reference TRBV5-1 and TRBJ2-2, reads KAGVTQTPRYLIKTRGQQVTLSCSPISGHRSVSWYQQTPGQGLQFLFEYFSETQRNKGNFPGRFSGRQFSNSRSEMNVSTLELGDSALYLCASSFGSGRKDTGELFFGEGSRLTVL.